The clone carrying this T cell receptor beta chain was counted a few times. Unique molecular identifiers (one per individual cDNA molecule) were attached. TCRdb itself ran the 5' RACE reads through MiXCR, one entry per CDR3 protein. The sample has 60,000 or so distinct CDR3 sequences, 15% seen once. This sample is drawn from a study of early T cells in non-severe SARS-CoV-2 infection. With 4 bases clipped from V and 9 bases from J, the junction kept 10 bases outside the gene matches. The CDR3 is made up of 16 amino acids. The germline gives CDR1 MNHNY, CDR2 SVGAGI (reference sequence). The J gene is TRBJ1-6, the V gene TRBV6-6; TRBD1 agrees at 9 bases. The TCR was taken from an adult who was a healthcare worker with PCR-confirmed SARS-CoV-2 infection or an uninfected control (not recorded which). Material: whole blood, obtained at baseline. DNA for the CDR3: TGTGCCAGCAGTTTCCCCGACAGGGGGGCCGGTTCACCCCTCCACTTT. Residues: CASSFPDRGAGSPLHF.